This TCR beta chain was sequenced in a study of cytomegalovirus exposure and HLA in healthy donors. As for the study in general: Around 76% of several hundred genotyped donors fell in the Caucasian-associated ancestry cluster.

The germline gives CDR1 LGHNA, CDR2 YSLEER. This CDR3 is built from 17 residues. Trimming shortened V by 1 base and J by 4 bases, and 19 bases separated the two germline ends. Both 60 Vbeta primers and 13 Jbeta primers went into the PCR. Libraries were prepared by immunoSEQ multiplex PCR; TCRdb keeps only in-frame clonotypes and omits some of them. The table has about 130,000 clones, roughly 80% seen once. Study results and limitations: Among donors in an Asian-associated ancestry cluster, a later analysis reportedly found fewer N-insertions than the roughly 650-donor mean. The availability of immune exposure information extended only to CMV serostatus.

Concerning this clone: Its antigen is unidentified.

The sequencing sample was made of PBMCs. The chain uses TRBV4-3 and TRBJ1-2, with D perhaps matching TRBD1 (6 bases). This receptor was obtained from a woman in her thirties or forties in good health and CMV-seronegative. The CDR3 bases are TGCGCCAGCAGCCAAGCCGGGGGGGGCCGGGCGGGCTATGGCTACACCTTC. Translating it yields CASSQAGGGRAGYGYTF.